This T cell receptor (beta chain) was sequenced for a study of CD8+CD57+ T cells in acquired aplastic anemia (dated by TCRdb to 2016 to 2019). About the study as a whole: A mean of approximately 3 ug of DNA, ranging from roughly 0.2 to 27.4 ug, was extracted from sorted CD4+ and CD8+ cells. CD8+CD57+ expansion was defined as frequency above the mean frequency observed in healthy subjects.

Profiling of TCR beta VDJ combinations and CDR3 sequences used genomic DNA as the template. TCR repertoire sequencing was run on an Illumina HiSeq 2000. In the paper's pipeline: TRBV/TRBJ rearrangement plots, CDR3 size and DJ length profiles, and Simpson's diversity index were used to assess repertoires. The most abundant DNA sequence in the deep sequencing data was taken as the immunodominant clone. CDR3 amino acid sequences were screened for sharing across subjects and were compared with published repertoires and the VDJdb database. The public reads were quality trimmed at Q25 with fastp and then assembled into clones with MiXCR by TCRdb, keeping productive beta chains. Rows matching on CDR3 protein sequence are summarized as one entry with the most common DNA and genes. TCRdb's processing, not the authors', yielded these V and J calls. The sample data list about 95,000 distinct CDR3 sequences, and 55% to 75% of these were observed just once. The ten largest clones capture approximately 65% of the sample.

As concerns this clonotype: Which antigen it targets is not known. No per-base quality is available; no much larger clone lies one base away.

Expansion of CD8+CD57+ cells had been shown by flow cytometry in the patients chosen for sequencing. Every patient had a diagnosis of severe acquired aplastic anemia based on International Study of Aplastic Anemia and Agranulocytosis and Camitta criteria. No patient had received any therapy when blood was sampled. In the study, sorted CD4+ and CD8+ blood T cells from patients with severe aplastic anemia and from healthy subjects underwent deep sequencing of TCR repertoires. In the USA, patient enrollment took place under clinicaltrials.gov protocols 00001620, 01623167, 00001397, 00071045, 00081523 and 00961064. Ficoll-Paque density gradient centrifugation was used to isolate peripheral blood mononuclear cells. Before DNA was extracted, CD4+ and CD8+ T cells were sorted using either FACS or magnetic beads. The investigation overall reported the following: Around 28 CD8+ CDR3 sequences were found to be shared between patients and controls, but these sequences appeared to be highly expressed in patients and within the immunodominant clones of the patients. CD8+ Simpson's diversity did not differ significantly between patients and healthy controls (P=0.060).

According to the germline V gene (reference sequence), CDR1 reads DFQATT and CDR2 reads SNEGSKA. Trimming removed 4 bases from V and 9 bases from J; the gene matches leave 5 bases unexplained. CDR3 length: 14 amino acids, cysteine to phenylalanine. Of all the DNA, just the CDR3 is kept, 42 bases in frame from base 1. The sequence derives from a human donor with aplastic anemia. The sample taken for sequencing was sorted CD4+, CD8+, or CD8+CD57+ T cells (not recorded which) from PBMCs. The V and J genes are TRBV20-1 and TRBJ2-1, with TRBD2 matching 14 junction bases. The sequence in DNA is TGCAGTGCTACTCGGACTAGCGGGGGGACTGAGCAGTTCTTC. This codes for CSATRTSGGTEQFF.